The clone carrying this TCR beta chain was counted ten times or more. This CDR3 comprises 13 residues. V was clipped by 5 bases and J by 5 bases; unmatched bases: 5. From germline, CDR1 is SEHNR and CDR2 FQNEAQ (reference sequence). The data are from a study of T-cell memory formation after mild COVID-19. TCRdb re-called the 5' RACE reads with MiXCR, one entry per CDR3 protein. The profile shows 190,000 or so distinct CDR3 sequences, roughly a fifth of them singletons. The receptor was isolated from an adult woman who had mild COVID-19 (a few samples of this study predate the infection). Cell type and time point are not known. The source material was PBMCs or a T cell subset sorted from them (not recorded which). The V and J genes are TRBV7-9 and TRBJ2-5, with TRBD2 identical over 7 bases. DNA for the CDR3: TGTGCCAGCAGCCCCTTCGGGGGGGAGACCCAGTACTTC. Translation: CASSPFGGETQYF.